The 21 T cell receptor beta chains in this list originate from one sample, sequenced in a study of tumor and adjacent non-tumor tissue in lung cancer. TCRbeta libraries were built with three rounds of nested PCR, modified from ARM-PCR. TCRdb redid the calling of the multiplex PCR reads with MiXCR, one entry per CDR3 protein. Altogether around 210,000 distinct CDR3 sequences are present, about two thirds being singletons, with the ten largest covering 20% to 25%. No cell sorting was done before RNA was extracted from the tissue. Input material: lung tumor tissue. The receptor set was obtained from a man aged 60 to 69 with non-small cell lung cancer.

On this clonotype: A single base separates this from a much larger clone, so it may be a read error. The J gene is TRBJ2-3, the V gene TRBV12-3 or TRBV12-4, with D perhaps assigned TRBD1 or TRBD2 (6 bases each). The CDR3 runs 15 residues. DNA of the CDR3: TGTGCCAGCAGTTTAGGGGGGGCCGTGGGAGATATGCAGTATTTT. The encoded protein is CASSLGGAVGDMQYF.

In regard to this clonotype: Given the absence of the conserved phenylalanine or tryptophan at the CDR3 end, a read error is likely. V and J are TRBV10-2 and TRBJ2-1, with D possibly TRBD1 on 6 matching bases. CDR3 length equals 14 residues. Germline values: CDR1 WSHSY, CDR2 SAAADI. For the CDR3, the DNA is TGCGACACCTATGGGGGCGGTCCCTACAATGAGCAGTTCATC. Protein sequence: CDTYGGGPYNEQFI.

V usage is TRBV6-2 or TRBV6-3 and J usage is TRBJ2-7; TRBD2 is a possible D gene (6 bases). V was shortened by 5 bases and J by 6 bases, with 14 bases between the two germline ends. This CDR3 is 13 amino acids long. The germline gives CDR1 MNHEY, CDR2 SVGEGT. The CDR3 DNA is TGTGCCAGCAGTAGGCGGACTACTGGCGAGCAGTACTTC. It codes for CASSRRTTGEQYF.

The chain joins TRBV20-1 to TRBJ1-5; maybe TRBD1 (5 bases). This CDR3 has 14 residues. The germline V gene encodes CDR1 DFQATT and CDR2 SNEGSKA (reference sequence). V was shortened by 3 bases and J by 0 bases, with 9 bases between the two germline ends. This CDR3 reads CSARDIHSNQPQHF. The DNA for the CDR3 is TGCAGTGCTAGGGACATACATAGCAATCAGCCCCAGCATTTT.

The chain joins TRBV29-1 to TRBJ2-2, with 10 positions matching TRBD2. The CDR3 has 16 amino acids. V lost 6 bases, J lost 6 bases, and 13 bases stayed unmatched. Germline V gives CDR1 SQVTM, CDR2 ANQGSEA. CDR3 amino acids: CSVIGLAEGFAGELFF. The CDR3 DNA is TGCAGCGTGATAGGACTAGCGGAAGGTTTTGCCGGGGAGCTGTTTTTT.

The rearrangement uses TRBV6-1 and TRBJ1-1, with 7 bases fitting TRBD1. In germline, CDR1 is MNHNS, CDR2 SASEGT. J lost 1 base, V lost 2 bases, and 4 bases had no gene match. The CDR3 contains 15 residues. The CDR3 DNA reads TGTGCCAGCAGTGAAAGGGGACAGCCGAACACTGAAGCTTTCTTT. This codes for CASSERGQPNTEAFF.

A note on this clonotype: The germline gene is not matched at one end of the junction; a read error may be the cause. V and J are TRBV11-3 and TRBJ2-7, with a possible D match to TRBD1 (5 bases). This CDR3 is 16 amino acids long. Germline V gives CDR1 SGHNT, CDR2 YENEEA. This CDR3 is CVSSLDGQSNSYEQYF. Here the CDR3 DNA reads TGTGTCAGCAGCTTAGATGGACAATCCAACTCCTACGAGCAGTACTTC. Combining the CDR3 with reference TRBV11-3 and TRBJ2-7 gives the whole variable domain EAGVVQSPRYKIIEKKQPVAFWCNPISGHNTLYWYLQNLGQGPELLIRYENEEAVDDSQLPKDRFSAERLKGVDSTLKIQPAELGDSAVYLCVSSLDGQSNSYEQYFGPGTRLTVT.

This clonotype was counted only a few times. The rearrangement joins TRBV29-1 to TRBJ2-7, with D possibly being TRBD1 or TRBD2 (5 bases each). The ends were cut back, 1 base at V and 5 bases at J, with 15 bases in the middle. Germline values: CDR1 SQVTM, CDR2 ANQGSEA. This CDR3 region has 14 residues. CDR3 sequence (DNA): TGCAGCGTTGAAGTTGGGGGAAAGGGCCACGAGCAGTACTTC. It yields the protein CSVEVGGKGHEQYF.

A note on this clonotype: Mismatch with germline at one junction end may stem from a read error. This rearrangement joins TRBV6-1 to TRBJ2-4; 7 bases agree with TRBD1. The CDR3 has 17 residues. Germline V CDR1 and CDR2: MNHNS, SASEGT. The CDR3 loop reads CACSENERVGGGGIQYF. CDR3 in DNA: TGTGCCTGCAGTGAAAACGAAAGGGTAGGGGGCGGAGGCATTCAGTACTTC.

This chain connects TRBV11-2 to TRBJ1-1; D is unresolved. V dropped 1 base and J dropped 14 bases, with 20 bases sitting between them. The germline V gene encodes CDR1 SGHAT and CDR2 FQNNGV. The CDR3 runs 14 residues. The CDR3 reads CASSLVGRATESFF. DNA of the CDR3: TGTGCCAGCAGCTTAGTAGGGAGGGCCACTGAATCATTCTTT.

In its sample, this clonotype was seen a few times. This chain uses TRBV5-4 with TRBJ1-2; 7 bases agree with TRBD1. The CDR3 is made up of 15 amino acids. Germline values: CDR1 SGHNT, CDR2 YYREEE (reference sequence). Trimming cost V 2 bases and J 2 bases; bases outside gene matches: 6. The DNA of the CDR3 is TGTGCCAGCAGCTTTTTACAGGGGAGCAACTATGGCTACACCTTC. This encodes CASSFLQGSNYGYTF.

This rearrangement joins TRBV20-1 to TRBJ1-1; D is unresolved. The CDR3 has 20 residues. Germline CDR1 and CDR2: DFQATT and SNEGSKA (reference sequence). V was cut by 8 bases and J by 5 bases, with 39 bases left in between. The CDR3 here is CSTYAPSLGLSPLARTEAFF. The CDR3 DNA reads as TGCAGTACATACGCACCGAGTCTCGGACTGAGCCCCCTAGCAAGGACTGAAGCTTTCTTT.

The genes are TRBV6-5 and TRBJ2-1; D remains unclear. CDR3 length: 14 amino acids. The V gene lost 0 bases and the J gene lost 4 bases, with 7 bases spanning the gap. Germline V lookup: CDR1 MNHEY, CDR2 SVGAGI. This chain's CDR3 is CASSYSPAYNEQFF. For the CDR3, the DNA is TGTGCCAGCAGTTACTCACCGGCTTACAATGAGCAGTTCTTC.

The chain links TRBV28 to TRBJ2-6; no reliable D call. The V end was cut by 6 bases, the J end by 7 bases, with 16 bases between. The V gene's germline CDR1 is MDHEN and CDR2 SYDVKM. CDR3 size: 15 residues. The CDR3: CASRYDVKSANVLTF. For the CDR3, the DNA is TGTGCCAGCAGATATGACGTAAAGTCAGCCAACGTCCTGACTTTC.

This clonotype was counted only a few times. This chain joins TRBV12-3 or TRBV12-4 and TRBJ1-4, with TRBD1 identical over 10 bases. CDR3 length: 14 amino acids. Germline trimming cut 7 bases from V and 6 bases from J; bases unmatched to any gene: 5. This chain's CDR3 is CASTMGTGDEKLFF. In DNA form, the CDR3 reads TGTGCCAGCACCATGGGGACAGGGGATGAAAAACTGTTTTTT.

Comment on this clonotype: A much larger clone differs by one base, so this may be a read error. J is TRBJ2-7 and V is TRBV6-1; D might be TRBD1 (5 bases). Germline V CDR1 and CDR2: MNHNS, SASEGT. V shed 5 bases and J shed 3 bases, with 17 bases lying between them. The CDR3 has 15 amino acids. In DNA form, the CDR3 reads TGTGCCAGCAGTACAGAGACAGCATCCCACTACGAGCAGTACTTC. Amino acid sequence: CASSTETASHYEQYF.

Note on this clonotype: One base away lies a much larger clone, so this may be a sequencing read error. This CDR3 is missing its conserved last phenylalanine or tryptophan, likely due to a read error. The chain combines TRBV20-1 with TRBJ2-7; 9 bases map to TRBD1. The CDR3 contains 16 residues. With V trimmed by 3 bases and J by 3 bases, 12 bases remained unmatched. The germline V gene has CDR1 DFQATT and CDR2 SNEGSKA (reference sequence). CDR3 sequence (DNA): TGCAGTGCTAGGCAGGTAACAGGGGGCGGCGTCTACGAGCAGTACCTC. This codes for CSARQVTGGGVYEQYL.

Regarding this clonotype: A junction end diverges from the germline sequence, so it may reflect a read error. The rearrangement uses TRBV6-5 and TRBJ2-7; D gene ambiguous. The CDR3 runs to 14 residues. Germline V gene lookup returns CDR1 MNHEY and CDR2 SVGAGI. This chain's CDR3 is CASSPDSRVREQYF. CDR3 DNA: TGTGCAAGCAGTCCCGACTCAAGGGTCCGCGAGCAGTACTTC.

As to this clonotype: A junction boundary mismatches the germline segment, possibly from a read error. The chain employs TRBV6-5 and TRBJ1-5; D not certain. Per germline, CDR1 MNHEY and CDR2 SVGAGI. The CDR3 has 12 residues. The CDR3 DNA reads as TGTGTCAGCAGTTCCTCAAATCAGCCCCAGCATTTT. Translating it yields CVSSSSNQPQHF.

Regarding this clonotype: Compared with germline, one end of the junction differs, possibly owing to a read error. CDR3 residues: CTSSQLIVGNEQFF. The CDR3 DNA reads TGTACCAGCAGCCAATTGATAGTGGGGAATGAGCAGTTCTTC. The rearrangement links TRBV6-6 to TRBJ2-1; D remains ambiguous. Germline V CDR1 and CDR2: MNHNY, SVGAGI (reference sequence). This CDR3 region has 14 residues.

V gene TRBV4-2 combines with J gene TRBJ1-6; a weak D match, TRBD1 (6 bases). This CDR3 has 15 residues. Germline loops: CDR1 LGHNA, CDR2 YNFKEQ. V lost 0 bases and J lost 5, with 8 bases in between. The CDR3 protein is CASSQEPGDNSPLHF. CDR3 nucleotides: TGTGCCAGCAGCCAAGAACCAGGGGATAATTCACCCCTCCACTTT.